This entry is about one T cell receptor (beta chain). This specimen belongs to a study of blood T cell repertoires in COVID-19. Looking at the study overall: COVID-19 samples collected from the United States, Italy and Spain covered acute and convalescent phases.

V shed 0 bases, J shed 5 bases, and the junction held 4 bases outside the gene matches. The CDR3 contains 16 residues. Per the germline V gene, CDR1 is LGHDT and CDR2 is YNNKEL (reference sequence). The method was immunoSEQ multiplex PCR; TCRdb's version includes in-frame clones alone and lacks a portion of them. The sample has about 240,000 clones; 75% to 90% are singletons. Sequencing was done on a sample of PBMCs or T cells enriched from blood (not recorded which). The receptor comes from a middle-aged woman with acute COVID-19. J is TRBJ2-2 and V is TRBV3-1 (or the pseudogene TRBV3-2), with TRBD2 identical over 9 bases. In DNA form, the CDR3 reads TGTGCCAGCAGCCAAGATAGCGGGAGTAATACCGGGGAGCTGTTTTTT. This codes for CASSQDSGSNTGELFF.